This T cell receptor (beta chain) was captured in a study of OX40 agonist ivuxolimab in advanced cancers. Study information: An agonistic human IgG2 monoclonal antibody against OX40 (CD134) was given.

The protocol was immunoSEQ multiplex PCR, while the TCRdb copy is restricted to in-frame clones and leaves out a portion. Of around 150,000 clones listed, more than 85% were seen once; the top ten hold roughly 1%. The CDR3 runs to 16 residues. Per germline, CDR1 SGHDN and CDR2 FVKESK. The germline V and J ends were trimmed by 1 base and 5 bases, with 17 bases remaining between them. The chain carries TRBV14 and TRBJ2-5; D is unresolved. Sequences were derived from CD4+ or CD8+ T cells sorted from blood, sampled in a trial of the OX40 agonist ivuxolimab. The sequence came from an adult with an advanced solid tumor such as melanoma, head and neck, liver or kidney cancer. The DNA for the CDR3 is TGTGCCAGCAGCCAAGGGTCGGTTGGACGTTCGGAGACCCAGTACTTC. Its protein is CASSQGSVGRSETQYF.